A selection of T cell receptor beta chains follows, all from one sample in a study of response to subunit inactivated influenza vaccine. TCRdb ran MiXCR on the RT-PCR reads and lists one entry per CDR3 protein. The sample consists of approximately 500,000 distinct CDR3 sequences, over 10% of them appearing once. This sample comprised PBMCs from blood, obtained roughly 48 days after vaccination. The receptors derive from a man over 45 who received an inactivated influenza vaccine. Each CDR3 is given with its conserved first and last residue. D genes are given only for firm matches. A row's size may be missing; if present it is once, few, many or a size class.

J gene,D gene,clone size,V gene,CDR3 protein,CDR3 DNA
TRBJ1-2,TRBD1,.,TRBV12-3/TRBV12-4,CASRTTGFDGYTF,TGTGCCAGCCGGACGACAGGGTTCGATGGCTACACCTTC
TRBJ2-7,TRBD1,.,TRBV28,CASSTGTVFLDGSYEQYF,TGTGCCAGCAGTACCGGGACAGTGTTCCTAGACGGCTCCTACGAGCAGTACTTC
TRBJ1-3,.,.,TRBV10-3,CAIRKFTNSGNTIYF,TGTGCCATCCGTAAATTCACGAATTCTGGAAACACCATATATTTT
TRBJ1-2,.,.,TRBV12-3/TRBV12-4,CASSLRQGGTGGYTF,TGTGCCAGCAGTTTAAGGCAGGGCGGAACTGGTGGCTACACCTTC
TRBJ1-6,TRBD1,many,TRBV5-1,CASSAGQGVNSPLHF,TGCGCCAGCAGCGCGGGACAGGGAGTGAATTCACCCCTCCACTTT
TRBJ2-1,TRBD2,.,TRBV4-3,CASSQGLAGYHEQFF,TGCGCCAGCAGCCAAGGACTAGCGGGATATCATGAGCAGTTCTTC
TRBJ1-1,.,many,TRBV12-3/TRBV12-4,CASSLSFTEAFF,TGTGCCAGCAGTTTATCCTTCACTGAAGCTTTCTTT
TRBJ1-2,.,many,TRBV28,CASSTLNYGYTF,TGTGCCAGCAGCACTCTTAACTATGGCTACACCTTC
TRBJ1-6,.,few,TRBV12-3/TRBV12-4,CASSFGLSYNSPLHF,TGTGCCAGCAGTTTCGGTCTTTCCTATAATTCACCCCTCCACTTT
TRBJ1-2,.,.,TRBV20-1,CSALNPPYYGYTF,TGCAGTGCCCTTAATCCCCCCTACTATGGCTACACCTTC
TRBJ2-7,TRBD2,few,TRBV15,CATSRGAGGPNEQYF,TGTGCCACCAGCAGGGGGGCGGGAGGGCCAAACGAGCAGTACTTC
TRBJ1-2,TRBD1,.,TRBV7-2,CASSETGGGGYTF,TGTGCCAGCAGCGAAACAGGGGGCGGTGGCTACACCTTC
TRBJ1-6,.,few,TRBV11-2,CASSLDAPADWDGSPLHF,TGTGCCAGCAGCTTAGATGCCCCAGCCGACTGGGATGGTTCACCCCTCCACTTT
TRBJ2-3,TRBD2,many,TRBV29-1,CSGTAGGNTDTQYF,TGCAGCGGAACAGCGGGGGGGAACACAGATACGCAGTATTTT
TRBJ2-7,TRBD2,.,TRBV10-3,CAISDGTSGSPYEQYF,TGTGCCATCAGTGACGGGACTAGCGGGAGTCCTTACGAGCAGTACTTC
TRBJ2-7,.,once,TRBV2,CASSVTAREQYF,TGTGCCAGCAGTGTCACGGCCCGCGAGCAGTACTTC
TRBJ2-1,TRBD2,few,TRBV11-1,CASSARGGGRADSYNEQFF,TGTGCCAGCAGCGCACGCGGGGGGGGAAGGGCGGACTCCTACAATGAGCAGTTCTTC
TRBJ2-5,.,.,TRBV15,CATSARGRETQYF,TGTGCCACCAGCGCAAGGGGGAGGGAGACCCAGTACTTC
TRBJ1-2,.,few,TRBV29-1,CSVGGGLYGYTF,TGCAGCGTTGGGGGGGGCCTCTATGGCTACACCTTC
TRBJ2-7,.,many,TRBV11-2,CASSLVEGYEQYF,TGTGCCAGCAGCTTAGTGGAGGGCTACGAGCAGTACTTC
TRBJ2-2,.,.,TRBV5-6,CASSFLSRGNTGELFF,TGTGCCAGCAGCTTCCTATCGCGGGGAAACACCGGGGAGCTGTTTTTT
TRBJ1-5,.,many,TRBV12-3/TRBV12-4,CASSLAGPRQPQHF,TGTGCCAGCAGTTTGGCTGGGCCGCGGCAGCCCCAGCATTTT
TRBJ2-3,.,once,TRBV6-5,CASSLYPGPTSTDTQYF,TGTGCCAGCAGCTTATATCCAGGTCCTACTAGCACAGATACGCAGTATTTT
TRBJ2-1,TRBD2,.,TRBV4-3,CASSQGSGRAPHEQFF,TGCGCCAGCAGCCAAGGGAGCGGGAGGGCCCCACACGAGCAGTTCTTC
TRBJ1-4,.,.,TRBV5-1,CASSLWGGRTNEKLFF,TGCGCCAGCAGCCTGTGGGGGGGACGAACTAATGAAAAACTGTTTTTT
TRBJ2-3,.,few,TRBV7-2,CASSSSVTGLTDTQYF,TGTGCCAGCAGCTCCTCGGTTACAGGCCTCACAGATACGCAGTATTTT
TRBJ2-7,TRBD2,many,TRBV11-2,CASSLILAGTSYEQYF,TGTGCCAGCAGTTTGATTCTAGCGGGGACCAGCTACGAGCAGTACTTC
TRBJ1-6,.,.,TRBV6-4,CASSDYPQRGSPLHF,TGTGCCAGCAGTGACTACCCGCAGAGAGGTTCACCCCTCCACTTT
TRBJ2-5,.,.,TRBV5-1,CASSASPGWETQYF,TGCGCCAGCAGCGCCTCCCCGGGGTGGGAGACCCAGTACTTC
TRBJ2-5,TRBD1,many,TRBV29-1,CSVEGVATGGSQETQYF,TGCAGCGTGGAGGGGGTAGCGACAGGGGGTTCCCAAGAGACCCAGTACTTC
TRBJ2-2,TRBD2,few,TRBV4-2,CASSQSGGSGRVLTGELFF,TGTGCCAGCAGCCAATCCGGCGGTAGCGGGAGGGTTCTCACCGGGGAGCTGTTTTTT
TRBJ2-3,.,few,TRBV20-1,CSARDLGAGTDTQYF,TGCAGTGCTAGAGATCTTGGGGCAGGAACAGATACGCAGTATTTT
TRBJ2-1,.,many,TRBV5-1,CASSLWGTNEQFF,TGCGCCAGCAGTCTGTGGGGGACCAATGAGCAGTTCTTC
TRBJ2-5,TRBD1,.,TRBV29-1,CSVGGRGTTETQYF,TGCAGCGTTGGGGGCAGGGGGACCACGGAGACCCAGTACTTC
TRBJ1-5,.,few,TRBV20-1,CSARRLSVSNQPQHF,TGCAGTGCTAGAAGGCTGTCGGTTAGCAATCAGCCCCAGCATTTT
TRBJ1-1,.,few,TRBV20-1,CSVYIQGEAFF,TGCAGTGTTTATATCCAGGGAGAAGCTTTCTTT
TRBJ2-1,TRBD2,few,TRBV10-3,CAISEPAGGGYNEQFF,TGTGCCATCAGTGAGCCAGCGGGAGGGGGGTACAATGAGCAGTTCTTC
TRBJ2-5,TRBD2,few,TRBV29-1,CSAGLAGQETQYF,TGCAGCGCCGGACTAGCGGGCCAAGAGACCCAGTACTTC
TRBJ2-1,.,few,TRBV7-9,CASSLDRPLYNEQFF,TGTGCCAGCAGCTTAGACAGGCCCCTTTACAATGAGCAGTTCTTC
TRBJ1-2,.,.,TRBV12-3/TRBV12-4,CASSFQGGGTYGYTF,TGTGCCAGCAGTTTTCAGGGTGGAGGAACCTATGGCTACACCTTC
TRBJ2-1,.,few,TRBV7-2,CASSLAGVGQFF,TGTGCCAGCAGCTTAGCGGGGGTGGGGCAGTTCTTC
TRBJ2-3,.,few,TRBV11-2,CASSLGMQPNFKADTQYF,TGTGCCAGCAGCTTAGGGATGCAGCCCAATTTTAAAGCAGATACGCAGTATTTT
TRBJ2-7,.,few,TRBV28,CASSPQRGAQYF,TGTGCCAGCAGTCCCCAAAGGGGGGCGCAGTACTTC
TRBJ2-7,TRBD2,many,TRBV20-1,CSASRPAGGIYEQYF,TGCAGTGCTAGTAGGCCAGCGGGAGGAATCTACGAGCAGTACTTC
TRBJ1-2,TRBD1,few,TRBV7-2,CASSSRDRGTFGYTF,TGTGCCAGCAGCTCCAGGGACAGGGGAACGTTTGGCTACACCTTC
TRBJ2-2,.,.,TRBV7-6,CASSNRGRDYTGELFF,TGTGCCAGCAGCAACCGGGGACGAGATTACACCGGGGAGCTGTTTTTT
TRBJ1-2,TRBD1,.,TRBV4-2,CASSHPTGGPANYGYTF,TGTGCCAGCAGCCATCCGACAGGGGGCCCCGCTAACTATGGCTACACCTTC
TRBJ1-2,.,.,TRBV10-3,CATGQYGYTF,TGTGCCACCGGACAGTATGGCTACACCTTC
TRBJ2-7,TRBD2,few,TRBV20-1,CSAPPSGGAKYEQYF,TGCAGTGCTCCCCCTAGCGGGGGGGCCAAGTACGAGCAGTACTTC
TRBJ2-2,TRBD1,.,TRBV24-1,CATSTRDSKNTGELFF,TGTGCCACCAGCACACGGGACAGCAAGAACACCGGGGAGCTGTTTTTT
TRBJ2-1,.,.,TRBV7-8,CASSSRGRPDNEQFF,TGTGCCAGCAGCTCTAGGGGGAGGCCAGACAATGAGCAGTTCTTC
TRBJ1-2,TRBD1,many,TRBV20-1,CSARHRGNYGYTF,TGCAGTGCTAGACACAGGGGTAACTATGGCTACACCTTC
TRBJ1-5,.,.,TRBV6-5,CASSYDAGIQPQHF,TGTGCCAGCAGTTACGATGCAGGGATTCAGCCCCAGCATTTT
TRBJ1-5,TRBD1,.,TRBV12-3/TRBV12-4,CASSLGPQGAKQPQHF,TGTGCCAGCAGTTTAGGGCCTCAGGGGGCAAAACAGCCCCAGCATTTT
TRBJ2-7,TRBD2,many,TRBV7-2,CASSLKAPGLAAYEQYF,TGTGCCAGCAGCTTAAAAGCCCCGGGACTAGCGGCCTACGAGCAGTACTTC
TRBJ1-1,.,few,TRBV9,CASSPDRHTEAFF,TGTGCCAGCAGCCCCGACAGACACACTGAAGCTTTCTTT
TRBJ2-1,TRBD2,many,TRBV4-3,CASSQVWGEGPYNEQFF,TGCGCCAGCAGCCAGGTGTGGGGGGAGGGCCCCTACAATGAGCAGTTCTTC
TRBJ2-7,TRBD2,few,TRBV11-2,CASSTIGLAGYEQYF,TGTGCCAGCAGCACAATCGGACTAGCGGGCTACGAGCAGTACTTC
TRBJ2-4,.,few,TRBV28,CASSLSLDAKNIQYF,TGTGCCAGCAGCCTCAGCTTGGACGCCAAAAACATTCAGTACTTC
TRBJ2-5,TRBD1,.,TRBV9,CASSGQGISQTQYF,TGTGCCAGCAGCGGACAGGGTATCAGCCAGACCCAGTACTTC